The T cell receptor (beta chain) under discussion was sequenced for a study of CD8 T cells in Susac syndrome. As for the study in general: Each patient with Susac syndrome, at the time of blood draw, was therapy-naive, on corticosteroids, or on intravenous immunoglobulin alone.

The CDR3 loop spans 14 amino acids. The V and J ends lost 2 bases and 0 bases respectively, with 8 bases between them. In germline, CDR1 is SGDLS, CDR2 YYNGEE. It was with random hexamers that roughly 0.45 to 1 ug RNA was reverse transcribed. TCRdb redid the calling of the immunoSEQ multiplex PCR reads with MiXCR, one entry per CDR3 protein. The sample lists around 200,000 distinct CDR3 sequences, approximately 96% occurring once. Sample: CD4+ T cells from PBMCs. The J gene is TRBJ2-5, the V gene TRBV9; D gene ambiguous. The TCR was taken from a human donor with Susac syndrome. The CDR3 region has the DNA TGTGCCAGCAGCGTGGGCACCTACCAAGAGACCCAGTACTTC. This encodes CASSVGTYQETQYF. The whole variable domain, remainder taken from reference TRBV9 and TRBJ2-5, is DSGVTQTPKHLITATGQRVTLRCSPRSGDLSVYWYQQSLDQGLQFLIQYYNGEERAKGNILERFSAQQFPDLHSELNLSSLELGDSALYFCASSVGTYQETQYFGPGTRLLVL.